This TCR beta chain was found in a study of cytomegalovirus exposure and HLA in healthy donors. PCR amplification relied on 60 Vbeta primers (plus 13 Jbeta primers). TCRdb keeps only in-frame clones here, not all; method: immunoSEQ multiplex PCR. The data hold some 150,000 clones, with 82% observed a single time. V lost 8 bases, J lost 2 bases, and 16 bases lay in between. This CDR3 has 14 residues. The V gene's germline CDR1 is MNHEY and CDR2 SMNVEV (reference sequence). This receptor was taken from a woman in her forties or fifties in good health and CMV-seropositive. V gene TRBV27 combines with J gene TRBJ2-7, with D tentatively TRBD2 (7 bases). The sequenced sample was PBMCs. The CDR3 loop reads CASAREGGPYEQYF. The CDR3 DNA is TGTGCCAGCGCTAGGGAGGGGGGCCCCTACGAGCAGTACTTC.